The T cell receptor (beta chain) described here comes from a study of T cell responses to AZD1222 COVID-19 vaccine. The junction had 3 bases not matched to a gene; V was cut back by 6 bases and J by 4 bases. The CDR3 is 11 residues long. Germline CDR1 is GTSNPN and CDR2 is SVGIG (reference sequence). Pooling was applied to second doses at about 4 or about 12 weeks. Only in-frame clones appear in the TCRdb table, and some are missing; sequencing was by immunoSEQ multiplex PCR. Of approximately 180,000 clones in the sample, around 90% were seen once. The sequenced sample was peripheral blood, obtained 28 days after the second AZD1222 dose. The J gene is TRBJ2-7, the V gene TRBV30, with 7 bases aligning to TRBD2. The receptor was derived from an adult who received the AZD1222 COVID-19 vaccine. DNA for the CDR3: TGTGCCTGCGGGACTATTTACGAGCAGTACTTC. Translating gives CACGTIYEQYF.